The clone carrying this T cell receptor (beta chain) was detected only once. What it binds is unknown. Second doses at about 4 or about 12 weeks were pooled. These data are taken from a study of T cell responses to AZD1222 COVID-19 vaccine. Study conclusions and caveats: Increases in Spike-specific TCR breadth and depth were seen after two AZD1222 doses. The sample set comprised mostly white British donors with more females, and clonal diversity was possibly underestimated. Sampling that yielded the repertoires occurred only after the peak T cell response.

Some clones are missing from TCRdb's copy, which holds only in-frame ones; the method was immunoSEQ multiplex PCR. The data hold tens of thousands of clones, with about four fifths observed a single time. The TCR was taken from an adult who received the AZD1222 COVID-19 vaccine. The sample consisted of peripheral blood, taken 28 days after the second AZD1222 dose.

The DNA of the CDR3 is TGTGCCAGCAGTCCCTCCGGGACAGGGGGCCTCTCTGGGGCCAACGTCCTGACTTTC. It translates to CASSPSGTGGLSGANVLTF. The chain carries TRBV6-2 or TRBV6-3 and TRBJ2-6; 12 nucleotides match TRBD1. Germline-derived CDR1 and CDR2 are MNHEY and SVGEGT. This CDR3 has 19 residues. V was clipped by 5 bases and J by 0 bases; unmatched bases: 8.